Presented here are 30 T cell receptor beta chains from one specimen sequenced in a study of CD8 T cells in Susac syndrome. Reverse transcription used roughly 0.5 to 1 ug RNA and random hexamers. Each CDR3 protein gets one entry after TCRdb re-called the immunoSEQ multiplex PCR reads with MiXCR. The profile shows around 180,000 distinct CDR3 sequences, about 93% of them singletons. Sequences were obtained from CD4+ T cells from PBMCs. Receptors were obtained from a human donor with multiple sclerosis.

This clonotype was seen only once. V usage is TRBV7-9 and J usage is TRBJ2-2; tentatively, D is TRBD1 (5 bases). Germline V CDR1 and CDR2: SEHNR, FQNEAQ (reference sequence). Trimming shortened V by 5 bases and J by 5 bases, and 12 bases separated the two germline ends. The CDR3 runs 14 residues. Written as DNA, the CDR3 is TGTGCCAGCAGCCCGGACATGTGGACCGGGGAGCTGTTTTTT. It yields the protein CASSPDMWTGELFF.

The rearrangement links TRBV6-2 or TRBV6-3 to TRBJ2-7; tentatively, D is TRBD1 (5 bases). From germline, CDR1 is MNHEY and CDR2 SVGEGT. This CDR3 is built from 13 residues. The V gene lost 6 bases and the J gene lost 2 bases, with 11 bases spanning the gap. In nucleotides, the CDR3 is TGTGCCAGCAGCACGGACAAAACCTACGAGCAGTACTTC. It encodes CASSTDKTYEQYF.

The chain combines TRBV2 with TRBJ2-1; 9 positions agree with TRBD2. The germline V gene encodes CDR1 SNHLY and CDR2 FYNNEI. The ends lost 4 bases at V and 7 bases at J; junction bases unmatched: 5. The CDR3 is made up of 14 amino acids. CDR3 DNA sequence: TGTGCCAGCAGTGGTGGCGGGGGGGCTAATGAGCAGTTCTTC. As protein: CASSGGGGANEQFF.

The chain joins TRBV6-1 to TRBJ2-7; the match to TRBD2 covers 14 bases. CDR1 MNHNS and CDR2 SASEGT come from the germline V gene. Losses at the gene ends were 6 bases for V and 4 bases for J; bases not matched to a gene: 11. The CDR3 consists of 17 residues. Here the CDR3 reads CASSAGLGTSGSYEQYF. The DNA of the CDR3 is TGTGCCAGCAGCGCGGGTCTGGGGACTAGCGGGAGTTACGAGCAGTACTTC.

The genes are TRBV20-1 and TRBJ2-7; 8 bases line up with TRBD1. V dropped 2 bases and J dropped 5; count of bases not matched to a gene: 8. Germline V CDR1 and CDR2: DFQATT, SNEGSKA (reference sequence). The CDR3 is 14 amino acids. CDR3 sequence reads: CSARTRQGRHEQYF. The CDR3 DNA reads TGCAGTGCTAGAACTAGACAGGGGAGGCACGAGCAGTACTTC.

The chain employs TRBV7-2 and TRBJ1-1; D not resolved. This CDR3 comprises 13 residues. CDR1 and CDR2 from the germline V gene are SGHTA and FQGNSA. Trimming cost V 1 base and J 5 bases, with 8 bases left between them. The CDR3 sequence: CASSLVLGTEAFF. DNA of the CDR3: TGTGCCAGCAGCTTAGTTTTAGGTACTGAAGCTTTCTTT.

J is TRBJ2-2 and V is TRBV12-3 or TRBV12-4, with TRBD2 identical over 8 bases. V trimming: 3 bases; J trimming: 2 bases; junction bases outside the gene matches: 2. This CDR3 has 15 amino acids. The chain's CDR3 is CASSFTSGNTGELFF. The CDR3 nucleotides are TGTGCCAGCAGTTTTACTAGCGGAAACACCGGGGAGCTGTTTTTT.

The CDR3 DNA is TGTGCCAGCACGAGCGCCAGCTCCTACAATGAGCAGTTCTTC. This encodes CASTSASSYNEQFF. The chain joins TRBV2 to TRBJ2-1, with D hard to call. The CDR3 loop spans 14 amino acids. The V gene's germline CDR1 is SNHLY and CDR2 FYNNEI. The ends were cut back, 7 bases at V and 0 bases at J, with 10 bases in the middle. Full variable domain (outside the CDR3, taken from reference TRBV2 and TRBJ2-1): EPEVTQTPSHQVTQMGQEVILRCVPISNHLYFYWYRQILGQKVEFLVSFYNNEISEKSEIFDDQFSVERPDGSNFTLKIRSTKLEDSAMYFCASTSASSYNEQFFGPGTRLTVL.

This sequence joins TRBV12-3 or TRBV12-4 and TRBJ1-2; TRBD1 agrees at 8 bases. The CDR3 totals 13 residues. V lost 6 bases, J lost 4 bases, and 4 bases stayed unmatched. The CDR3 region has the DNA TGTGCCAGCAGGTCGACAGGGGTCTATGGCTACACCTTC. This codes for CASRSTGVYGYTF.

J is TRBJ2-7 and V is TRBV25-1, with 7 bases that match TRBD1. CDR3 length equals 15 residues. Germline assignment: CDR1 MGHDK and CDR2 SYGVNS. J gave up 0 bases and V 5 bases, and 7 bases lay outside the gene matches. The CDR3 DNA sequence: TGTGCCAGCAGTCCTTTTAACAGGGGCTCCTACGAGCAGTACTTC. Translating gives CASSPFNRGSYEQYF.

The J gene is TRBJ2-2, the V gene TRBV12-3 or TRBV12-4, with unresolved D. This CDR3 contains 13 residues. Trimming took 1 base from V and 3 from J, leaving 3 bases between them. The CDR3 nucleotides read TGTGCCAGCAGTTTAGGGTACACCGGGGAGCTGTTTTTT. Translating it yields CASSLGYTGELFF.

This chain connects TRBV5-1 to TRBJ2-2, with TRBD1 matching over 7 bases. J lost 1 base, V lost 4 bases, and 4 bases had no gene match. This CDR3 comprises 15 residues. From germline, CDR1 is SGHRS and CDR2 YFSETQ. The CDR3 DNA is TGCGCCAGCAGCCCGGACAGGATGAACACCGGGGAGCTGTTTTTT. It encodes CASSPDRMNTGELFF.

The chain recombines TRBV29-1 with TRBJ2-1; perhaps D is TRBD1 or TRBD2 (5 bases each). CDR3 length equals 14 residues. Germline V CDR1 and CDR2: SQVTM, ANQGSEA. V lost 5 bases, J lost 9 bases, and 20 bases lay in between. CDR3 loop: CSVCRTSRGGEQFF. CDR3 DNA: TGCAGCGTTTGTAGGACGTCCCGGGGCGGTGAGCAGTTCTTC.

The chain recombines TRBV4-1 with TRBJ2-3; 13 bases agree with TRBD2. The CDR3 contains 19 residues. V lost 1 base to trimming and J lost 6 bases; unmatched junction nucleotides: 13. In germline, CDR1 is MGHRA, CDR2 YSYEKL. For the CDR3, the DNA is TGCGCCAGCAGCCAAGCTAGGCCCCGGACTAGCGGGGGTACGGATACGCAGTATTTT. This translates into CASSQARPRTSGGTDTQYF.

The chain recombines TRBV2 with TRBJ2-3; 11 positions agree with TRBD2. Germline lookup yields CDR1 SNHLY and CDR2 FYNNEI. The CDR3 is 13 residues long. Unmatched junction bases numbered 2, after V lost 6 bases and J lost 6 bases. In DNA form, the CDR3 reads TGTGCCAGCAGGGGGACTAGCGGCGATACGCAGTATTTT. It yields the protein CASRGTSGDTQYF.

This chain joins TRBV4-1 and TRBJ2-5; 11 bases are a match to TRBD2. Germline lookup yields CDR1 MGHRA and CDR2 YSYEKL. The CDR3 is 14 amino acids. Germline trimming cut 8 bases from V and 5 bases from J; bases unmatched to any gene: 7. The CDR3 loop reads CASGKLAGVETQYF. CDR3 nucleotide sequence: TGCGCCAGCGGTAAACTAGCGGGAGTGGAGACCCAGTACTTC.

The rearrangement links TRBV2 to TRBJ2-5; D is possibly TRBD1 (5 bases). The V gene's germline CDR1 is SNHLY and CDR2 FYNNEI. V lost 7 bases and J lost 4, with 19 bases in between. This CDR3 comprises 15 residues. This chain's CDR3 is CASKLVGVGPETQYF. The DNA for the CDR3 is TGTGCCAGCAAGTTAGTAGGCGTGGGGCCAGAGACCCAGTACTTC.

This chain joins TRBV7-8 and TRBJ1-6; 9 nucleotides align to TRBD1. Germline loops: CDR1 SGHVS, CDR2 FQNEAQ. This CDR3 contains 14 residues. The V and J ends lost 4 bases and 7 bases, in that order; junction bases with no gene match: 2. CDR3 region: CASSSDRGNSPLHF. CDR3 nucleotides: TGTGCCAGCAGCTCGGACAGGGGCAATTCACCCCTCCACTTT.

The rearrangement links TRBV2 to TRBJ2-3; D is unclear. Trimming took off 8 bases at V and 5 bases at J, with 8 bases between the two ends. Germline CDR1 is SNHLY and CDR2 is FYNNEI. The length of the CDR3 is 11 residues. CDR3 DNA sequence: TGTGCCAGCGACCAGTTAGATACGCAGTATTTT. Protein product: CASDQLDTQYF.

The CDR3 sequence is CASSLAGSNSGANVLTF. Written as DNA, the CDR3 is TGCGCCAGCAGCTTGGCGGGCAGCAATTCTGGGGCCAACGTCCTGACTTTC. The rearrangement links TRBV5-1 to TRBJ2-6; D is undetermined. The CDR3 sequence is 17 residues long. The germline CDR1 and CDR2 sequences are SGHRS and YFSETQ. Trimming removed 0 bases at V and 1 base at J, with 11 bases between.

V and J are TRBV3-1 and TRBJ1-5; weak D call: TRBD1 (6 bases). The CDR3 is made up of 14 amino acids. Trimming stripped 3 bases from V and 6 bases from J, with 12 bases between. The V gene's germline CDR1 is LGHDT and CDR2 YNNKEL (reference sequence). Here the CDR3 reads CASSQGARGQPQHF. CDR3 in DNA: TGTGCCAGCAGCCAGGGGGCGCGGGGTCAGCCCCAGCATTTT.

This clonotype showed up just a few times. The CDR3 nucleotides are TGCGCCAGCAGCTTGGAAGGGCGGGGCACCGGGGAGCTGTTTTTT. This codes for CASSLEGRGTGELFF. The genes are TRBV5-1 and TRBJ2-2; tentatively, D is TRBD2 (6 bases). Germline V gene sequence: CDR1 SGHRS, CDR2 YFSETQ. The CDR3 loop spans 15 amino acids. Trimming left V 0 bases short and J 4 bases short, with 10 bases between. The whole variable domain, remainder taken from reference TRBV5-1 and TRBJ2-2, is KAGVTQTPRYLIKTRGQQVTLSCSPISGHRSVSWYQQTPGQGLQFLFEYFSETQRNKGNFPGRFSGRQFSNSRSEMNVSTLELGDSALYLCASSLEGRGTGELFFGEGSRLTVL.

The gene calls are TRBV20-1 and TRBJ1-2; 8 bases are shared with TRBD1. V gave up 5 bases and J gave up 4 bases; unmatched junction bases: 6. The CDR3 is made up of 13 amino acids. Germline loops: CDR1 DFQATT, CDR2 SNEGSKA (reference sequence). The CDR3 DNA follows: TGCAGTGCTGCTCCAACAGGGGGCTATGGCTACACCTTC. It yields the protein CSAAPTGGYGYTF.

The rearrangement uses TRBV2 and TRBJ2-7; D is unresolved. This CDR3 spans 15 amino acids. With 1 base removed from V and 3 bases from J, the gap between germline ends came to 13 bases. Germline values: CDR1 SNHLY, CDR2 FYNNEI. The CDR3 DNA reads as TGTGCCAGCAGTGAAGGGTCCCAAGGAATCTACGAGCAGTACTTC. It specifies CASSEGSQGIYEQYF.

The genes are TRBV5-1 and TRBJ2-1; D is unresolved. CDR1 is SGHRS, CDR2 YFSETQ, per germline. The CDR3 spans 12 residues. V lost 5 bases to trimming and J lost 6 bases, with 9 bases between them. The CDR3 spells CASRWSANEQFF. The CDR3 DNA reads TGCGCCAGCAGGTGGTCCGCCAATGAGCAGTTCTTC.

This chain links TRBV10-3 with TRBJ2-3; 12 bases map to TRBD2. The CDR3 extends over 19 amino acids. Germline V gives CDR1 ENHRY, CDR2 SYGVKD. The junction had 10 bases not matched to a gene; V was cut back by 2 bases and J by 1 base. The CDR3, as DNA: TGTGCCATCAGTGAGATGGTACTAGCGGGGGGCCGGGGCACAGATACGCAGTATTTT. It translates to CAISEMVLAGGRGTDTQYF.

The rearrangement links TRBV9 to TRBJ2-3, with D possibly TRBD1 on 5 matching bases. The CDR3 length is 15 residues. CDR1 SGDLS and CDR2 YYNGEE come from the germline V gene. The V and J ends lost 3 bases and 2 bases respectively, with 13 bases between them. The CDR3 sequence is CASSGQSALTDTQYF. The CDR3 DNA follows: TGTGCCAGCAGCGGACAGAGTGCCCTCACAGATACGCAGTATTTT. Full variable domain (rest looked up from reference TRBV9 and TRBJ2-3): DSGVTQTPKHLITATGQRVTLRCSPRSGDLSVYWYQQSLDQGLQFLIQYYNGEERAKGNILERFSAQQFPDLHSELNLSSLELGDSALYFCASSGQSALTDTQYFGPGTRLTVL.

V and J are TRBV3-1 and TRBJ2-3, with D maybe TRBD2 (6 bases). This CDR3 is 15 amino acids long. The germline CDR1 and CDR2 sequences are LGHDT and YNNKEL (reference sequence). V lost 3 bases to trimming and J lost 5 bases, with 15 bases between them. CDR3 amino acids: CASSHPGLLLDTQYF. CDR3 sequence (DNA): TGTGCCAGCAGCCACCCCGGACTACTTCTAGATACGCAGTATTTT.

The V call is TRBV18, the J call TRBJ2-7; D is unresolved. V shed 1 base and J shed 2 bases, with 6 bases lying between them. CDR1 is KGHSH and CDR2 is LQKENI in the germline V gene. The CDR3 spans 13 residues. The CDR3 DNA sequence: TGTGCCAGCTCACCACAGGAAACCTACGAGCAGTACTTC. Protein sequence: CASSPQETYEQYF.

The genes are TRBV28 and TRBJ2-1; 7 nucleotides line up with TRBD2. The CDR3 has 15 amino acids. The V and J ends lost 6 bases and 10 bases, in that order; junction bases with no gene match: 15. The germline V gene encodes CDR1 MDHEN and CDR2 SYDVKM. The DNA for the CDR3 is TGTGCCAGCAGCTTCTGGTCCGGGACTAAGGGGGAGCAGTTCTTC. It translates to CASSFWSGTKGEQFF.